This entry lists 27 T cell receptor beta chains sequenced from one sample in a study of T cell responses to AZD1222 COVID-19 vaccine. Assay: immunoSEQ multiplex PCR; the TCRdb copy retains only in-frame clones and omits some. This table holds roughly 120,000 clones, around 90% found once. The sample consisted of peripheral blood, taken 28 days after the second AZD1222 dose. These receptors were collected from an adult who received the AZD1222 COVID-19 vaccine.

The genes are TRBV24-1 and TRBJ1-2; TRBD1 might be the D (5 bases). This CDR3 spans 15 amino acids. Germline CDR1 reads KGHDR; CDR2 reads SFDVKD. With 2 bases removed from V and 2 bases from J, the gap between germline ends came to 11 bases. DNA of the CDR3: TGTGCCACCAGTGATTCACGGGGGGGGAACTATGGCTACACCTTC. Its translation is CATSDSRGGNYGYTF.

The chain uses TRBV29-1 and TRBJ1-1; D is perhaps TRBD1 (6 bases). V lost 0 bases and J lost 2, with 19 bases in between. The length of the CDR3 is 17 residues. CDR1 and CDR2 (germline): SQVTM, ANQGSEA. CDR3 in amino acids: CSVEDRGGPALNTEAFF. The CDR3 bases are TGCAGCGTTGAAGATCGTGGGGGCCCGGCCCTTAACACTGAAGCTTTCTTT.

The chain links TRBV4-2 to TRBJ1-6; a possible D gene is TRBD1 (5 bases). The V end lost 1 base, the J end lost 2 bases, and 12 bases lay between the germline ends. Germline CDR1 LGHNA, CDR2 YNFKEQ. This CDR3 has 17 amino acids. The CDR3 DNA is TGTGCCAGCAGCCAAGTTTGGAGACAGACCTATAATTCACCCCTCCACTTT. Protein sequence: CASSQVWRQTYNSPLHF.

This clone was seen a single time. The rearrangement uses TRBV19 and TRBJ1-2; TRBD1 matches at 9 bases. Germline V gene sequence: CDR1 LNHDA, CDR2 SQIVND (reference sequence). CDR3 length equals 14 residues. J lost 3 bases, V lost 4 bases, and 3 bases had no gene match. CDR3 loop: CASSKTGGDYGYTF. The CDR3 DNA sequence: TGTGCCAGTAGTAAGACAGGGGGGGACTATGGCTACACCTTC.

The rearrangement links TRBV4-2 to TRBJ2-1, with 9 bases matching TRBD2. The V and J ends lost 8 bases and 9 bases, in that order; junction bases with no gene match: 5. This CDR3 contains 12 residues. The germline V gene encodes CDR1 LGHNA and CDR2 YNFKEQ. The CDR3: CASQREEGEQFF. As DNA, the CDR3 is TGTGCCAGCCAGCGGGAGGAGGGTGAGCAGTTCTTC.

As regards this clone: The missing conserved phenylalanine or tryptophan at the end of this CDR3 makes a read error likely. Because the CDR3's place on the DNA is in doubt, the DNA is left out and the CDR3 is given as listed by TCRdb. This CDR3 is CASSPGSAARGL. The V call is TRBV18, the J call TRBJ1-6. The CDR3 adds up to 12 amino acids, both ends counted. CDR1 KGHSH and CDR2 LQKENI come from the germline V gene.

The CDR3 spells CASSFQRQANSPLHF. The CDR3 nucleotides read TGTGCCAGCAGTTTTCAAAGACAGGCCAATTCACCCCTCCACTTT. This chain connects TRBV27 to TRBJ1-6; perhaps TRBD1 as D (6 bases). Germline CDR1 MNHEY, CDR2 SMNVEV (reference sequence). CDR3 length: 15 residues. Trimming removed 3 bases at V and 7 bases at J, with 13 bases between.

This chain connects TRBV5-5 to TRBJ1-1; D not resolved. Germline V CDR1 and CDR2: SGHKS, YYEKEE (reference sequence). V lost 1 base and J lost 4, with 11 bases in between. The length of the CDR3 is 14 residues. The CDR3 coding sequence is TGTGCCAGCAGCTTGTGGCTTTTAGGCACTGAAGCTTTCTTT. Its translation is CASSLWLLGTEAFF.

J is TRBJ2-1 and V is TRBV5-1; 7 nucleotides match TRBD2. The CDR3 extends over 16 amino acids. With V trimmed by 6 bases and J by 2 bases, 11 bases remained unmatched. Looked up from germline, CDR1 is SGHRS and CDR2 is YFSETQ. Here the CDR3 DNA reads TGCGCCAGCACCTATTACAAGCGGGAACCCTACAATGAGCAGTTCTTC. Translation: CASTYYKREPYNEQFF. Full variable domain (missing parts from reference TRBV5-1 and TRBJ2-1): KAGVTQTPRYLIKTRGQQVTLSCSPISGHRSVSWYQQTPGQGLQFLFEYFSETQRNKGNFPGRFSGRQFSNSRSEMNVSTLELGDSALYLCASTYYKREPYNEQFFGPGTRLTVL.

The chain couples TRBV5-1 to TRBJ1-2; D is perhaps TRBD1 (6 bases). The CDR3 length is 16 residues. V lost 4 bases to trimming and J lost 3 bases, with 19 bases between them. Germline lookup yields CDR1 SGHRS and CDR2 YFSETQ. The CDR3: CASSPGGQLLDYGYTF. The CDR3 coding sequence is TGCGCCAGCAGCCCCGGCGGACAGCTCTTAGACTATGGCTACACCTTC.

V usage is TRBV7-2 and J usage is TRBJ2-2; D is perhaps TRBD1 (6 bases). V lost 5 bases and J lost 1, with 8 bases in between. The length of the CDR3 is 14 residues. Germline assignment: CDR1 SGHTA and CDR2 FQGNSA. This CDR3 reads CASSETGNTGELFF. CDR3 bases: TGTGCCAGCAGCGAGACAGGGAACACCGGGGAGCTGTTTTTT.

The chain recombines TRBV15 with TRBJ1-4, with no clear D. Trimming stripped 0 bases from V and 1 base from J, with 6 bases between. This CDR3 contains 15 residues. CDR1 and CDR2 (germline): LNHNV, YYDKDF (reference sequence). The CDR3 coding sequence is TGTGCCACCAGCAGAGATCGGGGAACTAATGAAAAACTGTTTTTT. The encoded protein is CATSRDRGTNEKLFF. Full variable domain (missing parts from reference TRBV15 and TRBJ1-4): DAMVIQNPRYQVTQFGKPVTLSCSQTLNHNVMYWYQQKSSQAPKLLFHYYDKDFNNEADTPDNFQSRRPNTSFCFLDIRSPGLGDTAMYLCATSRDRGTNEKLFFGSGTQLSVL.

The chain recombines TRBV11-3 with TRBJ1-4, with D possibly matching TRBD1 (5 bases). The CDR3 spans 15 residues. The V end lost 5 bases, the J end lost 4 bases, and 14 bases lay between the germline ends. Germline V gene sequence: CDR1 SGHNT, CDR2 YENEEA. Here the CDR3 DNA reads TGTGCCAGCAGCCCCGGAGGGGTTGGTAATGAAAAACTGTTTTTT. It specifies CASSPGGVGNEKLFF.

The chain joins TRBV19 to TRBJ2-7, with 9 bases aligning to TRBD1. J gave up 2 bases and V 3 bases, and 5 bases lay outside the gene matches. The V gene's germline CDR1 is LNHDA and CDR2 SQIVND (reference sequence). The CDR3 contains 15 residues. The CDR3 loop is CASSIPGQGTYEQYF. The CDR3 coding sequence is TGTGCCAGTAGTATCCCGGGACAGGGTACCTACGAGCAGTACTTC.

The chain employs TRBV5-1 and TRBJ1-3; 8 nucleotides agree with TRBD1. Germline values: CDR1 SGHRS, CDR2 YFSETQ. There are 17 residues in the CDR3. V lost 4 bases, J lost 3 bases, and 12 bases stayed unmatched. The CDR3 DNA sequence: TGCGCCAGCAGCCTAGCGCCTCAGGGGGCTTATGGAAACACCATATATTTT. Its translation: CASSLAPQGAYGNTIYF.

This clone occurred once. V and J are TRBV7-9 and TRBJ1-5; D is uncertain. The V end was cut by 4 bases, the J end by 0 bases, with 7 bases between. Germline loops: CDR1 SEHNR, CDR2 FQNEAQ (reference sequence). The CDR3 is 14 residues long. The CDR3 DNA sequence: TGTGCCAGCAGCTCCTACTATAGCAATCAGCCCCAGCATTTT. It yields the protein CASSSYYSNQPQHF.

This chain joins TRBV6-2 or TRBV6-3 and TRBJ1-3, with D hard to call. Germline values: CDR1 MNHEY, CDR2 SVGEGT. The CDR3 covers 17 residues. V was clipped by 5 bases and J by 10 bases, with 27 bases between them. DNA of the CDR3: TGTGCCAGCAGTACCTTTGGGCAGGTCGGAATCGGAGGGACCATATATTTT. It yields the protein CASSTFGQVGIGGTIYF.

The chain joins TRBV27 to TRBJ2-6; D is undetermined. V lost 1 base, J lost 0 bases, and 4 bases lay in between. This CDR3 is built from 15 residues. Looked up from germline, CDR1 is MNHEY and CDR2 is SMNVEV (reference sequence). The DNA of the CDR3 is TGTGCCAGCAGTTTATACCTCTCTGGGGCCAACGTCCTGACTTTC. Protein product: CASSLYLSGANVLTF.

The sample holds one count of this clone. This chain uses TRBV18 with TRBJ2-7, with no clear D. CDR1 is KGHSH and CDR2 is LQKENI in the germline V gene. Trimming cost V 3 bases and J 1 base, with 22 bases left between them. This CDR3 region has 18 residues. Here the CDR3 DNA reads TGTGCCAGCTCACCTCTCACGGGCGGTTTTGGTTATTCCTACGAGCAGTACTTC. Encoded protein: CASSPLTGGFGYSYEQYF.

The CDR3 DNA follows: TGTGCCAGCAGCTGGTCGTCGGAGACCCAGTACTTC. Translated: CASSWSSETQYF. This chain uses TRBV11-3 with TRBJ2-5; D remains ambiguous. Germline V gene sequence: CDR1 SGHNT, CDR2 YENEEA. Trimming cost V 4 bases and J 5 bases, with 8 bases left between them. This CDR3 comprises 12 residues.

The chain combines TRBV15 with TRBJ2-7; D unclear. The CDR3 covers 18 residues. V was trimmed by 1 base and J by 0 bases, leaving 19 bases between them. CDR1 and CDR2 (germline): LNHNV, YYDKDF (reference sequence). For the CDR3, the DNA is TGTGCCACCAGCAGAGGTATTATGGAACTTCCGAGCTCCTACGAGCAGTACTTC. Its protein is CATSRGIMELPSSYEQYF.

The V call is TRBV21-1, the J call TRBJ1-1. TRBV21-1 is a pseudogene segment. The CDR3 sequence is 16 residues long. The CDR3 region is CASSKGPAFMNTEAFF. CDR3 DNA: TGTGCCAGCAGCAAAGGCCCGGCTTTCATGAACACTGAAGCTTTCTTT.

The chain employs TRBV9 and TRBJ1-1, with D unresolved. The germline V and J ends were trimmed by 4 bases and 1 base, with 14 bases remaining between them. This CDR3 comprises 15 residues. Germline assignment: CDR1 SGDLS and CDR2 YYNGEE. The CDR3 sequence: CASSPIGRRNTEAFF. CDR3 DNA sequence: TGTGCCAGCAGCCCCATCGGACGGCGGAACACTGAAGCTTTCTTT.

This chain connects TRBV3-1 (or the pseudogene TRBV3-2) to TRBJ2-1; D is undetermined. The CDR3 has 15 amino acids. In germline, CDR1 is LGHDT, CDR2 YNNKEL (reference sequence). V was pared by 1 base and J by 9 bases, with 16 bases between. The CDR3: CASSQGPTDRFEQFF. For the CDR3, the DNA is TGTGCCAGCAGCCAAGGACCGACGGACCGCTTTGAGCAGTTCTTC.

The CDR3 region has the DNA TGTGCCAGCAGAGCTCAGGGGAACACTGAAGCTTTCTTT. Translation: CASRAQGNTEAFF. The chain joins TRBV2 to TRBJ1-1; TRBD1 is a possible D gene (5 bases). CDR1 SNHLY and CDR2 FYNNEI come from the germline V gene. The CDR3 is made up of 13 amino acids. V lost 6 bases to trimming and J lost 1 base, with 9 bases between them.

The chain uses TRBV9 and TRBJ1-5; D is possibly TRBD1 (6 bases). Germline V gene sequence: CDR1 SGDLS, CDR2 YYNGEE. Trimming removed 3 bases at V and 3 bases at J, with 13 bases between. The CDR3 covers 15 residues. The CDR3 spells CASSAHTGLNQPQHF. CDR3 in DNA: TGTGCCAGCAGCGCCCACACAGGGCTCAATCAGCCCCAGCATTTT.

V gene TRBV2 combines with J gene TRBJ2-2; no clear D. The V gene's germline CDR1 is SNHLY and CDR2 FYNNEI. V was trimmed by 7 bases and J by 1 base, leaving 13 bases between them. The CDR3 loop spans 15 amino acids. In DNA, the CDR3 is TGTGCCAGCACCGCGTGGACGGTGAACACCGGGGAGCTGTTTTTT. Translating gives CASTAWTVNTGELFF.